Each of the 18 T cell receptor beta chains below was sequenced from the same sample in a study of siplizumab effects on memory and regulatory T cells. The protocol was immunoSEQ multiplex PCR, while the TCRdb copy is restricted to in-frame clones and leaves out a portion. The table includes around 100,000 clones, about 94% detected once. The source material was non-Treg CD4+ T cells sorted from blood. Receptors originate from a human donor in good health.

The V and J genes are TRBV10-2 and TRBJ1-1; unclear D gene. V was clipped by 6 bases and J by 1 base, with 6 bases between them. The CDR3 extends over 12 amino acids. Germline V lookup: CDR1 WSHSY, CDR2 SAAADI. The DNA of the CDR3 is TGCGCCAGCAGCGGGGAGAACACTGAAGCTTTCTTT. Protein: CASSGENTEAFF.

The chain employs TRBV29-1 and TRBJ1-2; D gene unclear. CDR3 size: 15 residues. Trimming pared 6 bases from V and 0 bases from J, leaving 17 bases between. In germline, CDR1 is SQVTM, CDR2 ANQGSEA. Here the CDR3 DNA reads TGCAGCGTACCGAGCCAGGAAACAGCTAACTATGGCTACACCTTC. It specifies CSVPSQETANYGYTF.

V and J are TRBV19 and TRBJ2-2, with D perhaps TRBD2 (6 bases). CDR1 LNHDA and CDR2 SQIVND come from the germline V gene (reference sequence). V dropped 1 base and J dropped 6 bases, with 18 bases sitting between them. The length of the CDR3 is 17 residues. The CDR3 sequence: CASSIGSRGLASGELFF. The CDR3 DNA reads TGTGCCAGTAGTATAGGGTCAAGGGGACTGGCATCCGGGGAGCTGTTTTTT.

As DNA, the CDR3 is TGTGCCAGTAGTAGACAGGGACCGAGGGGGGCCAACGTCCTGACTTTC. Protein: CASSRQGPRGANVLTF. The V and J genes are TRBV19 and TRBJ2-6, with 7 nucleotides matching TRBD1. Germline CDR1 is LNHDA and CDR2 is SQIVND (reference sequence). With 4 bases clipped from V and 4 bases from J, the junction kept 7 bases outside the gene matches. This CDR3 region has 16 residues.

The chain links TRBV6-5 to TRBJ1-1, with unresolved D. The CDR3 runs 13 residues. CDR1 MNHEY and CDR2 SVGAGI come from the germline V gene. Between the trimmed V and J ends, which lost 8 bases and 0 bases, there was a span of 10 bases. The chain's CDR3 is CASFRTVNTEAFF. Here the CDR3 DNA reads TGTGCCAGCTTCAGGACGGTGAACACTGAAGCTTTCTTT.

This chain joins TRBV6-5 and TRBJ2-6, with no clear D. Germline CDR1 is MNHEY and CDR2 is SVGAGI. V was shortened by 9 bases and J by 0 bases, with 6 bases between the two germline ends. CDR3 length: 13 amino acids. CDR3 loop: CASYSSGANVLTF. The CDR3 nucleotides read TGTGCCAGTTACAGCTCTGGGGCCAACGTCCTGACTTTC.

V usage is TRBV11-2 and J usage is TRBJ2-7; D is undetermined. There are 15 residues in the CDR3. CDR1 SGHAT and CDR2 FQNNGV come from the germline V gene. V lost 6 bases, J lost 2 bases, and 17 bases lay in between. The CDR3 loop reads CASSFVGRTAYEQYF. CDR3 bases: TGTGCCAGCAGTTTTGTAGGGCGGACGGCCTACGAGCAGTACTTC. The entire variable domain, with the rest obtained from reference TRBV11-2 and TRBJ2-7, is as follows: EAGVAQSPRYKIIEKRQSVAFWCNPISGHATLYWYQQILGQGPKLLIQFQNNGVVDDSQLPKDRFSAERLKGVDSTLKIQPAKLEDSAVYLCASSFVGRTAYEQYFGPGTRLTVT.

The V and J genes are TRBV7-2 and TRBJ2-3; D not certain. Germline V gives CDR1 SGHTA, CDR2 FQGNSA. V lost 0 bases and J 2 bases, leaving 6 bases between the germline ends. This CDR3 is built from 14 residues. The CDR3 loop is CASSLAASTDTQYF. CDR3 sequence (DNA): TGTGCCAGCAGCTTAGCAGCCTCCACAGATACGCAGTATTTT.

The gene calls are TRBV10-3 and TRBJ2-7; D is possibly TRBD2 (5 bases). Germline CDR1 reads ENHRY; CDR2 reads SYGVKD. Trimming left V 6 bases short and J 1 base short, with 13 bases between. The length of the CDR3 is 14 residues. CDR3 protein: CAIRKEGLSYEQYF. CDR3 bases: TGTGCCATCAGAAAAGAGGGATTGTCCTACGAGCAGTACTTC.

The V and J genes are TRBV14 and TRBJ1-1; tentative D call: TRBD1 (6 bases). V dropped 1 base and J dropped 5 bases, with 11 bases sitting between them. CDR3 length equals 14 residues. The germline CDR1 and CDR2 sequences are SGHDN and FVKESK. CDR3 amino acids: CASSQAGARTEAFF. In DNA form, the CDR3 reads TGTGCCAGCAGCCAAGCAGGGGCGAGAACTGAAGCTTTCTTT.

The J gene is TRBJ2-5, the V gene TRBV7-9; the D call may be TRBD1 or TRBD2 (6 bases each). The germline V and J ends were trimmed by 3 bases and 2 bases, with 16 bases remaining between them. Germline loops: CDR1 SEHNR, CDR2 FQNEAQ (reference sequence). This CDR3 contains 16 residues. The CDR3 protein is CASSLRGQPGQETQYF. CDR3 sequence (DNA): TGTGCCAGCAGCTTGCGGGGACAACCCGGACAAGAGACCCAGTACTTC. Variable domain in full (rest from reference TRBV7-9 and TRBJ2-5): DTGVSQNPRHKITKRGQNVTFRCDPISEHNRLYWYRQTLGQGPEFLTYFQNEAQLEKSRLLSDRFSAERPKGSFSTLEIQRTEQGDSAMYLCASSLRGQPGQETQYFGPGTRLLVL.

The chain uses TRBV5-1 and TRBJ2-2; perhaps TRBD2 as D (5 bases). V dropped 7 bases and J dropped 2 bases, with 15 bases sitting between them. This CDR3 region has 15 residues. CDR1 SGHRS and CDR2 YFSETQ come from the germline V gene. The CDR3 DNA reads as TGCGCCAGCTACCGGGAAAACGTAAACACCGGGGAGCTGTTTTTT. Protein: CASYRENVNTGELFF. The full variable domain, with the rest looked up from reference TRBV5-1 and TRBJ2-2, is KAGVTQTPRYLIKTRGQQVTLSCSPISGHRSVSWYQQTPGQGLQFLFEYFSETQRNKGNFPGRFSGRQFSNSRSEMNVSTLELGDSALYLCASYRENVNTGELFFGEGSRLTVL.

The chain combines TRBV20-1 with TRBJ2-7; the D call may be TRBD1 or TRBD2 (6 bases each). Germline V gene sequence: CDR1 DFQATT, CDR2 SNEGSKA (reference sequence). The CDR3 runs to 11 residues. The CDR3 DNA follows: TGCAGGGGGGGCGGACCCTCGGAGCAGTACTTC. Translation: CRGGGPSEQYF.

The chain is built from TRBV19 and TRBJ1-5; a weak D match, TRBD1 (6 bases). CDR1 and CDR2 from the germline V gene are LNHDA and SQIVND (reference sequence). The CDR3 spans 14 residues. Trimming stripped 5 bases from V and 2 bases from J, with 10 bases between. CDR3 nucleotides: TGTGCCAGTAGTCAGGGGTTTGGCAATCAGCCCCAGCATTTT. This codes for CASSQGFGNQPQHF.

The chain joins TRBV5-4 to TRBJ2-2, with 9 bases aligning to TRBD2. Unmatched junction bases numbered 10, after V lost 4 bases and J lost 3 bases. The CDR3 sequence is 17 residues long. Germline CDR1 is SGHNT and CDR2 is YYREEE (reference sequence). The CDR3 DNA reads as TGTGCCAGCAGCCCTGGAGGGGCGGGAGGGGACACCGGGGAGCTGTTTTTT. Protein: CASSPGGAGGDTGELFF.

CDR3 protein: CASHTGGYEQYF. The CDR3 nucleotides are TGTGCCAGCCATACAGGGGGCTACGAGCAGTACTTC. The V and J genes are TRBV5-6 and TRBJ2-7, with 8 nucleotides matching TRBD1. This CDR3 has 12 amino acids. Germline lookup yields CDR1 SGHDT and CDR2 YYEEEE. V was pared by 7 bases and J by 3 bases, with 3 bases of the junction left unmatched.

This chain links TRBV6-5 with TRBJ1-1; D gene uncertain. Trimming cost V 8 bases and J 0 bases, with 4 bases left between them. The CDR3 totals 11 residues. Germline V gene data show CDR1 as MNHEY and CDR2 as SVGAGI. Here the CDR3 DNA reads TGTGCCAGCGTACTGAACACTGAAGCTTTCTTT. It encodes CASVLNTEAFF.

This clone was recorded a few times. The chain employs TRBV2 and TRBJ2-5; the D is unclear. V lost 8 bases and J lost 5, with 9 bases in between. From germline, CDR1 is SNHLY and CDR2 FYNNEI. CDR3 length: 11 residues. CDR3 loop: CASLGVETQYF. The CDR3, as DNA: TGTGCCAGCTTAGGTGTCGAGACCCAGTACTTC.